Here is one TCR beta chain with its context. There are 14 residues in the CDR3. Germline lookup yields CDR1 LGHDT and CDR2 YNNKEL (reference sequence). V was cut by 5 bases and J by 2 bases, with 12 bases left in between. The sample comes from a study of blood T cell repertoires in COVID-19. Here immunoSEQ multiplex PCR was the method, and the copy in TCRdb shows in-frame clones only, minus some. The data show more than 55,000 clones, 85% to 90% seen once. The specimen sequenced was peripheral blood. The TCR sequence derives from a human donor with active COVID-19. The donor label of this sample is uncertain. J is TRBJ2-5 and V is TRBV3-1 (or the pseudogene TRBV3-2), with D possibly being TRBD1 (6 bases). CDR3: CASSDRTVQETQYF. The CDR3 coding sequence is TGTGCCAGCAGCGACCGGACAGTGCAAGAGACCCAGTACTTC.